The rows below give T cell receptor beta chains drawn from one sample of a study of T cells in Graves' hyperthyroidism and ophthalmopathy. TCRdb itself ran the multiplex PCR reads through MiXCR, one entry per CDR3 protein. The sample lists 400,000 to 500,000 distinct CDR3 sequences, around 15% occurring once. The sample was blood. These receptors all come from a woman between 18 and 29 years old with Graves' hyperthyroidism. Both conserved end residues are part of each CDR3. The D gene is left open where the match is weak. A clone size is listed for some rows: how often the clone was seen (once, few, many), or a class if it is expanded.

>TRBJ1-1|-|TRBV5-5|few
CASMPWGASVVKGTEAFF
TGTGCCAGCATGCCTTGGGGGGCGAGTGTTGTAAAGGGCACTGAAGCTTTCTTT
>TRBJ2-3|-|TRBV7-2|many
CASSLEGQLLTDTQYF
TGTGCCAGCAGCTTAGAAGGCCAACTCCTCACAGATACGCAGTATTTT
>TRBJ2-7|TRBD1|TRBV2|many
CASRREGAGGYEQYF
TGTGCCAGCAGGAGAGAGGGCGCAGGGGGCTACGAGCAGTACTTC
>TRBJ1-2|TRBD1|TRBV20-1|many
CSANRGTNYGYTF
TGCAGTGCTAACAGGGGAACTAACTATGGCTACACCTTC
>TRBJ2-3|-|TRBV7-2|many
CASSQRSAPSTDTQYF
TGTGCCAGCAGCCAACGCTCGGCTCCGAGCACAGATACGCAGTATTTT
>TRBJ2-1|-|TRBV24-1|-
CATSGGSYEQFF
TGTGCCACCAGCGGGGGATCCTACGAGCAGTTCTTC
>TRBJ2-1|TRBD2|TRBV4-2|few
CASSQESHGREGLNEQFF
TGTGCCAGCAGCCAAGAGTCTCACGGGCGGGAGGGCCTCAATGAGCAGTTCTTC
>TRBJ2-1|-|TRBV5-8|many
CASREGMRDNEQFF
TGTGCCAGCAGAGAGGGTATGAGAGACAATGAGCAGTTCTTC
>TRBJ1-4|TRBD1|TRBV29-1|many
CSVRQGTNEKLFF
TGCAGCGTCCGACAGGGGACTAATGAAAAACTGTTTTTT
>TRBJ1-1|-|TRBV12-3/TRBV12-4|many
CASSPGTGTWNTEAFF
TGTGCCAGCAGCCCCGGGACGGGTACCTGGAACACTGAAGCTTTCTTT
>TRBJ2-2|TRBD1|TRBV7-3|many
CASSLWDRGTGELFF
TGTGCCAGCAGCCTATGGGACAGGGGTACCGGGGAGCTGTTTTTT
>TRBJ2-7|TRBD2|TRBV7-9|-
CASSLEAWVVSGNSYEQYF
TGTGCCAGCAGCTTAGAAGCCTGGGTGGTTAGCGGGAACTCCTACGAGCAGTACTTC
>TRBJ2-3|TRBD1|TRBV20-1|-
CSAKPGQGAADTQYF
TGCAGTGCTAAACCGGGACAGGGGGCGGCAGATACGCAGTATTTT
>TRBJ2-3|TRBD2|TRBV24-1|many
CATSDSSGREDTQYF
TGTGCCACCAGTGATTCTAGTGGGAGGGAAGATACGCAGTATTTT
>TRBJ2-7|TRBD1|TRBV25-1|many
CASSETGVRSSYEQYF
TGTGCCAGCAGCGAGACAGGGGTCAGGAGCTCCTACGAGCAGTACTTC
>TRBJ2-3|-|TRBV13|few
CASSPNLLHTQYF
TGTGCCAGCAGCCCCAACTTGTTGCATACGCAGTATTTT
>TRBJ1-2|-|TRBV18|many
CASSPPGLESGYTF
TGTGCCAGCTCACCACCGGGTTTGGAGTCTGGCTACACCTTC
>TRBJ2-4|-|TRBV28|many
CASTGEGTNIQYF
TGTGCCAGCACTGGAGAGGGCACCAACATTCAGTACTTC
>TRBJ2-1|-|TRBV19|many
CASNLGGTYNEQFF
TGTGCCAGTAACCTGGGGGGAACCTACAATGAGCAGTTCTTC
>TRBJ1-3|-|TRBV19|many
CASSRLETGNTIYF
TGTGCCAGTAGTAGGTTGGAGACTGGAAACACCATATATTTT
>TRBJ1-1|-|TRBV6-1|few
CATQTVNTEAFF
TGTGCCACCCAGACGGTGAACACTGAAGCTTTCTTT
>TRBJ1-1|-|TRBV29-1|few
CSGQGQMNTEAFF
TGCAGCGGACAAGGACAGATGAACACTGAAGCTTTCTTT
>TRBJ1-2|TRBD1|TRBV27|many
CASSPTQGHYGYTF
TGTGCCAGCTCCCCAACACAGGGGCACTATGGCTACACCTTC
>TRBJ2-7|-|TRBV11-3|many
CASSLDLNYPSYEQYF
TGTGCCAGCAGCTTAGATCTGAACTATCCCTCCTACGAGCAGTACTTC
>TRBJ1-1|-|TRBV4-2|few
CASFEPLGTEAFF
TGTGCCAGCTTCGAACCTTTGGGCACTGAAGCTTTCTTT
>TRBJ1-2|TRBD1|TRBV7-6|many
CASSAGTGEHYGYTF
TGTGCCAGCAGCGCCGGGACAGGGGAACACTATGGCTACACCTTC
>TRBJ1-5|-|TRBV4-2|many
CASSQRGENNQPQHF
TGTGCCAGCAGCCAAAGGGGTGAGAACAATCAGCCCCAGCATTTT